The 14 T cell receptor beta chains given below trace back to one sample, sequenced in a study of technical replicates of blood from several donors. Sequencing used immunoSEQ multiplex PCR; TCRdb keeps in-frame clones, though not all of them. The table includes around 86,000 clones, approximately 96% detected once. Sequenced material: T cells isolated from PBMCs. These receptor sequences come from a human donor in good health.

The chain couples TRBV27 to TRBJ2-7; perhaps TRBD2 as D (7 bases). The germline gives CDR1 MNHEY, CDR2 SMNVEV (reference sequence). This CDR3 comprises 17 residues. Deletions cut 2 bases from V and 6 bases from J, with 23 bases between. The CDR3 here is CASSLGGGSGVYVEQYF. In DNA form, the CDR3 reads TGTGCCAGCAGTTTAGGGGGGGGTTCAGGGGTTTACGTCGAGCAGTACTTC.

The chain recombines TRBV30 with TRBJ1-1, with 8 bases matching TRBD1. CDR1 and CDR2 (germline): GTSNPN, SVGIG (reference sequence). V was clipped by 2 bases and J by 5 bases; unmatched bases: 7. This CDR3 is 14 amino acids long. Here the CDR3 reads CAWSTGQGGTEAFF. DNA of the CDR3: TGTGCCTGGAGTACCGGACAGGGTGGAACTGAAGCTTTCTTT.

The chain has TRBV5-1 and TRBJ2-5; D perhaps matches TRBD1 (7 bases). The CDR3 is 17 amino acids. In germline, CDR1 is SGHRS, CDR2 YFSETQ. Trimming took off 5 bases at V and 0 bases at J, with 20 bases between the two ends. For the CDR3, the DNA is TGCGCCAGCAGGATCGGGGCGGGACAGTTGTACCAAGAGACCCAGTACTTC. It specifies CASRIGAGQLYQETQYF.

V is TRBV6-1 and J is TRBJ1-5; tentatively, D is TRBD1 (6 bases). The CDR3 runs to 14 residues. Germline-derived CDR1 and CDR2 are MNHNS and SASEGT. Trimming stripped 2 bases from V and 7 bases from J, with 12 bases between. This CDR3 reads CASSEFGGLQPQHF. CDR3 sequence (DNA): TGTGCCAGCAGTGAATTCGGGGGGCTACAGCCCCAGCATTTT.

In its sample, this clone was seen once. The CDR3, as DNA: TGCGCCAGTTCCCACAGGGACTCCTACGAGCAGTACTTC. As protein: CASSHRDSYEQYF. The chain has TRBV4-1 and TRBJ2-7; maybe TRBD1 (6 bases). V dropped 9 bases and J dropped 0 bases, with 12 bases sitting between them. The germline gives CDR1 MGHRA, CDR2 YSYEKL. There are 13 residues in the CDR3.

The rearrangement joins TRBV6-1 to TRBJ2-7; TRBD2 might be the D (6 bases). Germline CDR1 is MNHNS and CDR2 is SASEGT. This CDR3 spans 13 amino acids. The germline V and J ends were trimmed by 7 bases and 8 bases, with 18 bases remaining between them. The chain's CDR3 is CASIGLPTDQQYF. In nucleotides, the CDR3 is TGTGCCAGCATCGGACTACCAACCGACCAGCAGTACTTC.

The rearrangement joins TRBV5-5 to TRBJ2-5; a possible D gene is TRBD1 (5 bases). Trimming took off 1 base at V and 0 bases at J, with 7 bases between the two ends. CDR1 is SGHKS, CDR2 YYEKEE, per germline (reference sequence). The CDR3 loop spans 14 amino acids. CDR3 protein: CASSLSGYQETQYF. The CDR3 nucleotides are TGTGCCAGCAGCTTGTCAGGGTACCAAGAGACCCAGTACTTC.

The rearrangement uses TRBV28 and TRBJ2-1, with a weak D call TRBD2 (6 bases). The CDR3 covers 15 residues. Trimming took 5 bases from V and 1 from J, leaving 12 bases between them. Germline V CDR1 and CDR2: MDHEN, SYDVKM. CDR3 protein: CASSPRRGSYNEQFF. The DNA for the CDR3 is TGTGCCAGCAGTCCCCGGAGGGGATCCTACAATGAGCAGTTCTTC.

The gene calls are TRBV2 and TRBJ2-7; possible D gene TRBD2, 5 bases. Trimming took off 8 bases at V and 2 bases at J, with 10 bases between the two ends. Per the germline V gene, CDR1 is SNHLY and CDR2 is FYNNEI. This CDR3 is built from 12 residues. CDR3 sequence: CASRGVTYEQYF. In nucleotides, the CDR3 is TGTGCCAGCCGGGGAGTCACCTACGAGCAGTACTTC.

The chain is built from TRBV19 and TRBJ1-2; the match to TRBD1 covers 10 bases. Germline values: CDR1 LNHDA, CDR2 SQIVND (reference sequence). Unmatched junction bases numbered 5, after V lost 6 bases and J lost 1 base. The CDR3 is made up of 15 amino acids. CDR3 residues: CASSPDRGLNYGYTF. The CDR3 coding sequence is TGTGCCAGTAGCCCCGACAGGGGGCTTAACTATGGCTACACCTTC.

The rearrangement links TRBV5-1 to TRBJ2-1; TRBD2 matches 7 bases. Germline lookup yields CDR1 SGHRS and CDR2 YFSETQ. Trimming at V came to 4 bases and at J to 2 bases, leaving 6 bases not matched to a gene. The CDR3 loop spans 15 amino acids. In DNA form, the CDR3 reads TGCGCCAGCAGCCTCGGGGGAGGGGCCTACAATGAGCAGTTCTTC. Translating gives CASSLGGGAYNEQFF.

This clone showed up just once. This chain uses TRBV6-1 with TRBJ1-2; no clear D gene. The CDR3 is 13 residues long. CDR1 MNHNS and CDR2 SASEGT come from the germline V gene. V was pared by 3 bases and J by 2 bases, with 7 bases between. As DNA, the CDR3 is TGTGCCAGCAGTGAGGGCCAGAACTATGGCTACACCTTC. Protein sequence: CASSEGQNYGYTF.

This clone was picked up one time. The rearrangement links TRBV5-1 to TRBJ2-7; TRBD1 matches 7 bases. The CDR3 is made up of 12 amino acids. The ends lost 0 bases at V and 11 bases at J; junction bases unmatched: 5. Germline V gene lookup returns CDR1 SGHRS and CDR2 YFSETQ. The CDR3 loop reads CASSLDRGGKYF. The CDR3 DNA sequence: TGCGCCAGCAGCTTGGACAGGGGTGGGAAGTACTTC.

The V call is TRBV7-6, the J call TRBJ1-1, with D possibly matching TRBD1 (6 bases). Between the trimmed V and J ends, which lost 0 bases and 0 bases, there was a span of 14 bases. The CDR3 runs to 17 residues. Germline V gene sequence: CDR1 SGHVS, CDR2 FNYEAQ. The CDR3 DNA reads TGTGCCAGCAGCTTAGCAGGAACAGGGCTGGTGAACACTGAAGCTTTCTTT. Amino acids: CASSLAGTGLVNTEAFF.